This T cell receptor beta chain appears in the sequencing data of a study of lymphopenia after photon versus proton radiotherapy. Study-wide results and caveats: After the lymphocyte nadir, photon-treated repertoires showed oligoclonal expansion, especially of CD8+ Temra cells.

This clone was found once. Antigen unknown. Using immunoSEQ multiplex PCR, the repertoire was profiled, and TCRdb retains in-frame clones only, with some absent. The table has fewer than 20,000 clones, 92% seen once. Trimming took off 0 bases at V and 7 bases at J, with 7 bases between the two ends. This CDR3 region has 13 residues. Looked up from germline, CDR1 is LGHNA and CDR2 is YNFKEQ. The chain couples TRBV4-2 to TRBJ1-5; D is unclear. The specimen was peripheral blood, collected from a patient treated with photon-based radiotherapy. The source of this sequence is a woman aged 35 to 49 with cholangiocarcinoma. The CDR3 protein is CASSQEDEQPQHF. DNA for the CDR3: TGTGCCAGCAGCCAAGAGGATGAGCAGCCCCAGCATTTT.